Sequencing of this T cell receptor (beta chain) was carried out in a study of beta chain features in type 1 diabetes. General study findings and limits: When Type 1 diabetes patients were examined, their TCRB CDR3s proved moderately but significantly shorter in all four CD4+ subsets.

The collection from each donor was one heparinised blood draw averaging about 116 mL. cDNA synthesis used the whole RNA isolate, giving expressed TCRB sequences. Sequencing was performed with immunoSEQ multiplex PCR; in TCRdb, only in-frame clones are kept and a portion is missing. There are some 640,000 clones in the sample; about an eighth occur only once, and approximately 0.039% lies in the top ten. From germline, CDR1 is SGHRS and CDR2 YFSETQ. J gave up 5 bases and V 4 bases, and 11 bases lay outside the gene matches. The CDR3 spans 15 residues. As concerns this clone: Its specificity is not known.

The genes are TRBV5-1 and TRBJ2-7, with 8 nucleotides matching TRBD1. The sequence was collected from a man between 18 and 35 years old with type 1 diabetes. Sequenced input: naive CD4+ T cells from blood. CDR3 sequence (DNA): TGCGCCAGCAGCGCATCAGGGGGCCGGGGAAACGAGCAGTACTTC. This encodes CASSASGGRGNEQYF.